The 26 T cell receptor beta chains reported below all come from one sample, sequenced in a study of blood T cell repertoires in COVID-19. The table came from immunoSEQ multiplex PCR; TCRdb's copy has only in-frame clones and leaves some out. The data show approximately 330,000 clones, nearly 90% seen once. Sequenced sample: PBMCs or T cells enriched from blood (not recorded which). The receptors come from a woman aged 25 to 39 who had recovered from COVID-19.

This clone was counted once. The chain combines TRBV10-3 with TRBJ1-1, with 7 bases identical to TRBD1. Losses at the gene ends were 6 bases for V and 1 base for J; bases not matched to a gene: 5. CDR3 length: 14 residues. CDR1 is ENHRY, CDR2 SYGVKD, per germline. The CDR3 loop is CAISWDSQNTEAFF. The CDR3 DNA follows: TGTGCCATCAGCTGGGACAGCCAGAACACTGAAGCTTTCTTT.

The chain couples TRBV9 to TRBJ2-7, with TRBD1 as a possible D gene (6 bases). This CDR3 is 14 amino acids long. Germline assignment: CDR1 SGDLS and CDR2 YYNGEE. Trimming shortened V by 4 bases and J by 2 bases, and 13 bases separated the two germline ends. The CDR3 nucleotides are TGTGCCAGCAGCCCGGACAGTCATACCTACGAGCAGTACTTC. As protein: CASSPDSHTYEQYF.

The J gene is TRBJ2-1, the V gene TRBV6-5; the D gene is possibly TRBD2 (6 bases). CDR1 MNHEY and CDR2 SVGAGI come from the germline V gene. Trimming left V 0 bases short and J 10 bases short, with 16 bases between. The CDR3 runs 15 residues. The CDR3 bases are TGTGCCAGCAGTTACTCGCGGGGCCTTTTAGGGGAGCAGTTCTTC. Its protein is CASSYSRGLLGEQFF.

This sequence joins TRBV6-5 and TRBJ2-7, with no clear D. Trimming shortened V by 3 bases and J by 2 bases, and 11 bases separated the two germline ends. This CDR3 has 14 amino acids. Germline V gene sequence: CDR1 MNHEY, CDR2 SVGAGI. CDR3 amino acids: CASSYNGGPYEQYF. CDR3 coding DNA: TGTGCCAGCAGTTATAACGGCGGTCCCTACGAGCAGTACTTC.

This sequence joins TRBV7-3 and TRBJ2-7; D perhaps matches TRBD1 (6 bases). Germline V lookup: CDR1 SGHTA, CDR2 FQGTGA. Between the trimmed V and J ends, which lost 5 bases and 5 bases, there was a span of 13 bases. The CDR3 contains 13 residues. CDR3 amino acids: CASSATTGNEQYF. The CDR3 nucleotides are TGTGCCAGCAGCGCCACAACAGGGAACGAGCAGTACTTC.

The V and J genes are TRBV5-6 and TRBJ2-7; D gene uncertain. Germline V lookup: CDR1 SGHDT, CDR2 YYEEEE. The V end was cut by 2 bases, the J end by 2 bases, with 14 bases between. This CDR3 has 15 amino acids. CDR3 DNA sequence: TGTGCCAGCAGCTTTTGGGCCAGATCACCCTACGAGCAGTACTTC. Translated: CASSFWARSPYEQYF.

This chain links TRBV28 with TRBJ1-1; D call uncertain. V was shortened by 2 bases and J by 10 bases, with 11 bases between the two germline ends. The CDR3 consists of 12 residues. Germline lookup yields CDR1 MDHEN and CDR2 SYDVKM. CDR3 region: CASSLLGGRAFF. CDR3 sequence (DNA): TGTGCCAGCAGTTTACTTGGAGGGCGAGCTTTCTTT.

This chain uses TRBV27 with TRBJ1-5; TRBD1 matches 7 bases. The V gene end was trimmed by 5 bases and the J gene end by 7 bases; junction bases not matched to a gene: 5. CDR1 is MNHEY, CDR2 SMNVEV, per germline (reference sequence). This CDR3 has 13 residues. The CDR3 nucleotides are TGTGCCAGCAGTATCCCGGGACAGCAGCCCCAGCATTTT. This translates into CASSIPGQQPQHF.

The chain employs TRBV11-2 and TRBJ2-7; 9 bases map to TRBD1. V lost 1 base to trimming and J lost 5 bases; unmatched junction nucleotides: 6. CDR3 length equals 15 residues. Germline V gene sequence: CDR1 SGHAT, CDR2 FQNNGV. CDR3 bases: TGTGCCAGCAGCTTAGTCTTCGGGGACAGGGACGAGCAGTACTTC. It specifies CASSLVFGDRDEQYF.

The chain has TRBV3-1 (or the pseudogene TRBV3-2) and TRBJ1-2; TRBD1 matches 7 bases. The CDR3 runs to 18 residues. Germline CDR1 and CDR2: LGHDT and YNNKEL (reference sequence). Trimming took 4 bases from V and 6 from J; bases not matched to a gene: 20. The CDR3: CASSRAGTVSPVGHGYTF. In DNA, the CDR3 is TGTGCCAGCAGCCGGGCCGGGACAGTCTCTCCCGTTGGCCATGGCTACACCTTC.

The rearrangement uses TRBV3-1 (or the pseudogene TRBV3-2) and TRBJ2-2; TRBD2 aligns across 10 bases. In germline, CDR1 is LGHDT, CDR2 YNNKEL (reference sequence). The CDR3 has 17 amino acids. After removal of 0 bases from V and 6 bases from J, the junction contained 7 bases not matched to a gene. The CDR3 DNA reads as TGTGCCAGCAGCCAAGACCTGACTAGCGGGTTTTCCGGGGAGCTGTTTTTT. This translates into CASSQDLTSGFSGELFF.

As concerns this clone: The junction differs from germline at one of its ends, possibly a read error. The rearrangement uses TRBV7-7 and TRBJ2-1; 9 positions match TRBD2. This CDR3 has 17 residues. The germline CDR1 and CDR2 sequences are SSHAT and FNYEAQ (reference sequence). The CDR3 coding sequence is TGTGCTAGCAGCCTACTCCAGACTAGCGGTCCCGATGGGGAGCAGTTCTTC. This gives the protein CASSLLQTSGPDGEQFF.

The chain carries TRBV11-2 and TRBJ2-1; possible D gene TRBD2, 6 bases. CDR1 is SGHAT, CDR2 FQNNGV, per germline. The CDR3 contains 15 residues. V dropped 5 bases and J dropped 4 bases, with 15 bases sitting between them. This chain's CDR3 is CASSQGRGLYNEQFF. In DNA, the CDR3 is TGTGCCAGCAGCCAAGGGCGGGGATTATACAATGAGCAGTTCTTC.

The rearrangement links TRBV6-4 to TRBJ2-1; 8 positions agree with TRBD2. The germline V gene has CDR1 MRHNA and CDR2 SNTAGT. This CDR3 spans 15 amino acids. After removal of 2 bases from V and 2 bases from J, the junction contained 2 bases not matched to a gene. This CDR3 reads CASSDTGGPYNEQFF. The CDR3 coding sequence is TGTGCCAGCAGTGACACGGGAGGGCCCTACAATGAGCAGTTCTTC.

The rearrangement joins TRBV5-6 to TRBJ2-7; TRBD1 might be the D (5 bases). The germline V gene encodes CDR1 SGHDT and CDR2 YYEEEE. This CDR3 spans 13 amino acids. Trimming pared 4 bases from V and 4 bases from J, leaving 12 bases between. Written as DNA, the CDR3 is TGTGCCAGCAGCCCTGACAGAGATTACGAGCAGTACTTC. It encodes CASSPDRDYEQYF.

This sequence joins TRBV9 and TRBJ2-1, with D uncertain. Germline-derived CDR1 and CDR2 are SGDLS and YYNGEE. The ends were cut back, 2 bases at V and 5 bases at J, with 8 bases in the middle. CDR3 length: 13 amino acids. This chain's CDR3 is CASSVDSNNEQFF. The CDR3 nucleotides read TGTGCCAGCAGCGTCGACTCGAACAATGAGCAGTTCTTC.

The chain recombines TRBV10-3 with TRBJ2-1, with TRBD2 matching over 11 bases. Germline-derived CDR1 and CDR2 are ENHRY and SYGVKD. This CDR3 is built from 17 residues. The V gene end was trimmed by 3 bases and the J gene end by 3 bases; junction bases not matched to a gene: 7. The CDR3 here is CAISDPTGTSGYNEQFF. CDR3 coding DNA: TGTGCCATCAGTGACCCGACCGGGACTAGCGGCTACAATGAGCAGTTCTTC.

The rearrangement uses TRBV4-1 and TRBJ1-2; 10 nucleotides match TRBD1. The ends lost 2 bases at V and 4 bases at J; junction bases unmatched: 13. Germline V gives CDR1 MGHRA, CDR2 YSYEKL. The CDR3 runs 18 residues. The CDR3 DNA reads TGCGCCAGCAGCCAATCACGTCGGGACAGGGGACTGGGCTATGGCTACACCTTC. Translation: CASSQSRRDRGLGYGYTF.

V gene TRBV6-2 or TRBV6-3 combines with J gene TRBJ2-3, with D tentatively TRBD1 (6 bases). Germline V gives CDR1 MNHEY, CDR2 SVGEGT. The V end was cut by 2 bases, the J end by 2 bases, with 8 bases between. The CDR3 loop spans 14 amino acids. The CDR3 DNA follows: TGTGCCAGCAGTTACCGGGACACCACAGATACGCAGTATTTT. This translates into CASSYRDTTDTQYF.

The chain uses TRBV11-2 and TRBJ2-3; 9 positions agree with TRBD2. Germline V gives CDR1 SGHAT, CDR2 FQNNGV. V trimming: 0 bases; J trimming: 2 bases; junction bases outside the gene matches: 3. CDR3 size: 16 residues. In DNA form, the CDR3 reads TGTGCCAGCAGCTTAGAAAGCGGGAGGTTCACAGATACGCAGTATTTT. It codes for CASSLESGRFTDTQYF. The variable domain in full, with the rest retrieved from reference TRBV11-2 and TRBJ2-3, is EAGVAQSPRYKIIEKRQSVAFWCNPISGHATLYWYQQILGQGPKLLIQFQNNGVVDDSQLPKDRFSAERLKGVDSTLKIQPAKLEDSAVYLCASSLESGRFTDTQYFGPGTRLTVL.

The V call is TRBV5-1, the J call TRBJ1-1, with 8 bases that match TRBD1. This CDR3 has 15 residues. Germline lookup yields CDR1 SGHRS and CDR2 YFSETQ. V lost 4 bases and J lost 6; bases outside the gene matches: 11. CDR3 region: CASSDQGARAAEAFF. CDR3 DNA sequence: TGCGCCAGCAGCGACCAGGGGGCGCGGGCGGCTGAAGCTTTCTTT.

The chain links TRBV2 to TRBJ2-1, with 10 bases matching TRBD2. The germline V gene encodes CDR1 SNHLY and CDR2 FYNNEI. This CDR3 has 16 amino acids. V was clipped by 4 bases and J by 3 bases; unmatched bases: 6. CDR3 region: CASSGLAGEFYNEQFF. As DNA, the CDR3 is TGTGCCAGCAGTGGTCTAGCGGGAGAGTTCTACAATGAGCAGTTCTTC.

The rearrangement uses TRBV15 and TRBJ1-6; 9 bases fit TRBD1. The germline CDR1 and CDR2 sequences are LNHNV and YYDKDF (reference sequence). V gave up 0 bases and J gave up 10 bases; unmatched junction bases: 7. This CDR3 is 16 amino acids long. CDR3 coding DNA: TGTGCCACCAGCAGAGATATTGGGACAGGGCAATCACCCCTCCACTTT. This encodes CATSRDIGTGQSPLHF.

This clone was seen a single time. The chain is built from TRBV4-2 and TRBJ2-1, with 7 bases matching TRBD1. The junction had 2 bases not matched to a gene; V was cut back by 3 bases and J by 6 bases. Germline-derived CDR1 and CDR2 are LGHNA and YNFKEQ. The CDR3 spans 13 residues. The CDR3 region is CASSHNRGNEQFF. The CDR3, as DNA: TGTGCCAGCAGCCATAACAGGGGCAATGAGCAGTTCTTC.

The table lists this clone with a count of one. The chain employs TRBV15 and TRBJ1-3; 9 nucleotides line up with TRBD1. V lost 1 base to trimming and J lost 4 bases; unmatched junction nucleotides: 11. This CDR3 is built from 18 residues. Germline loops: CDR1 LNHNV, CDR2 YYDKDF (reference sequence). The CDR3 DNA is TGTGCCACCAGCAGAGTCTTAGGACAACAGGGGGCAGGAAACACCATATATTTT. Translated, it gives CATSRVLGQQGAGNTIYF. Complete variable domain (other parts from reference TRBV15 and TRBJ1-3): DAMVIQNPRYQVTQFGKPVTLSCSQTLNHNVMYWYQQKSSQAPKLLFHYYDKDFNNEADTPDNFQSRRPNTSFCFLDIRSPGLGDTAMYLCATSRVLGQQGAGNTIYFGEGSWLTVV.

CDR3 coding DNA: TGTGCCAGCAGCTCAGTAGGAACCGGGACAAGCTATGGCTACACCTTC. This translates into CASSSVGTGTSYGYTF. V and J are TRBV5-4 and TRBJ1-2; TRBD1 is a possible D gene (6 bases). This CDR3 is 16 amino acids long. The germline CDR1 and CDR2 sequences are SGHNT and YYREEE (reference sequence). Deletions cut 3 bases from V and 4 bases from J, with 19 bases between.